Each of the 27 T cell receptor beta chains below was sequenced from the same sample in a study of blood T cell repertoires in COVID-19. Produced via immunoSEQ multiplex PCR; TCRdb's table is partial and in-frame only. This table holds over 350,000 clones, approximately 90% found once. Sequencing used PBMCs or T cells enriched from blood (not recorded which). Every receptor here comes from a woman aged 40 to 49 who had been exposed to COVID-19.

The J gene is TRBJ1-5, the V gene TRBV1; the table calls TRBD1, which could not be checked here. TRBV1 represents a pseudogene. The CDR3 runs to 19 residues. The CDR3 protein is CTSSSEVAGQEGCNQPQHF. CDR3 sequence (DNA): TGCACCAGCAGCTCTGAGGTTGCGGGACAGGAAGGTTGCAATCAGCCCCAGCATTTT.

This sequence joins TRBV12-3 or TRBV12-4 and TRBJ1-1; unclear D gene. The CDR3 has 11 amino acids. Trimming took 6 bases from V and 11 from J, leaving 13 bases between them. CDR3 sequence: CASSPYSEAFF. CDR3 sequence (DNA): TGTGCCAGCAGCCCATATTCCGAGGCTTTCTTT.

In its sample, this clone was seen a few times. Other nucleotide sequences in the sample specify the same CDR3. The CDR3 DNA sequence: TGTGCCAGCAGTCCCCGGGGGGGTAATGAAAAACTGTTTTTT. Encoded protein: CASSPRGGNEKLFF. The chain combines TRBV27 with TRBJ1-4; tentatively, D is TRBD1 (5 bases). The V end lost 5 bases, the J end lost 4 bases, and 11 bases lay between the germline ends. The CDR3 length is 14 residues. In germline, CDR1 is MNHEY, CDR2 SMNVEV (reference sequence).

V gene TRBV2 combines with J gene TRBJ2-7; the match to TRBD2 covers 8 bases. CDR3 length: 13 residues. The V gene's germline CDR1 is SNHLY and CDR2 FYNNEI. V lost 4 bases, J lost 7 bases, and 6 bases stayed unmatched. CDR3 region: CASSGLAGREQYF. DNA for the CDR3: TGTGCCAGCAGTGGCCTAGCGGGCCGGGAGCAGTACTTC.

The chain uses TRBV11-3 and TRBJ2-5; possible D gene TRBD1, 7 bases. Looked up from germline, CDR1 is SGHNT and CDR2 is YENEEA. V lost 0 bases and J lost 1, with 12 bases in between. The CDR3 covers 16 residues. As DNA, the CDR3 is TGTGCCAGCAGCTTAGATGGCGGGGACAGCCAAGAGACCCAGTACTTC. Translation gives CASSLDGGDSQETQYF.

The V call is TRBV5-1, the J call TRBJ1-4; TRBD1 matches 7 bases. Germline CDR1 reads SGHRS; CDR2 reads YFSETQ. The CDR3 is 17 amino acids. J was trimmed by 0 bases and V by 2 bases; bases with no gene match: 7. The CDR3 DNA reads TGCGCCAGCAGCTTCGGGACAGTTGCCGCAACTAATGAAAAACTGTTTTTT. Protein product: CASSFGTVAATNEKLFF. Variable domain in full (rest from reference TRBV5-1 and TRBJ1-4): KAGVTQTPRYLIKTRGQQVTLSCSPISGHRSVSWYQQTPGQGLQFLFEYFSETQRNKGNFPGRFSGRQFSNSRSEMNVSTLELGDSALYLCASSFGTVAATNEKLFFGSGTQLSVL.

The gene calls are TRBV18 and TRBJ2-7, with D maybe TRBD1 (5 bases). In germline, CDR1 is KGHSH, CDR2 LQKENI. Trimming removed 3 bases at V and 4 bases at J, with 7 bases between. CDR3 length equals 12 residues. In DNA form, the CDR3 reads TGTGCCAGCTCACCGACAGCATACGAGCAGTACTTC. Translating gives CASSPTAYEQYF.

The gene calls are TRBV29-1 and TRBJ1-1; D gene uncertain. Germline CDR1 SQVTM, CDR2 ANQGSEA. V gave up 4 bases and J gave up 11 bases, with 14 bases separating them. The CDR3 runs to 11 residues. The CDR3 protein is CSVAQAGDAFF. Here the CDR3 DNA reads TGCAGCGTTGCCCAGGCGGGTGATGCTTTCTTT.

CDR3 residues: CASSSGLQETQYF. For the CDR3, the DNA is TGTGCCAGCAGCTCGGGACTCCAAGAGACCCAGTACTTC. The chain uses TRBV14 and TRBJ2-5, with D maybe TRBD2 (6 bases). There are 13 residues in the CDR3. Per germline, CDR1 SGHDN and CDR2 FVKESK. V was trimmed by 5 bases and J by 1 base, leaving 8 bases between them.

This chain uses TRBV29-1 with TRBJ1-2; 9 nucleotides align to TRBD1. CDR3 size: 17 residues. Germline CDR1 SQVTM, CDR2 ANQGSEA. Germline trimming cut 4 bases from V and 7 bases from J; bases unmatched to any gene: 19. The CDR3 DNA reads as TGCAGCGTTGGGGTCGGGGGAAAGGGACAGGGCTTCTCTGGCTACACCTTC. Its translation is CSVGVGGKGQGFSGYTF.

V gene TRBV19 combines with J gene TRBJ1-2, with a possible D match to TRBD1 (5 bases). V gave up 5 bases and J gave up 4 bases, with 14 bases separating them. This CDR3 comprises 14 residues. Germline V lookup: CDR1 LNHDA, CDR2 SQIVND (reference sequence). As DNA, the CDR3 is TGTGCCAGTAGTTCCCAGGTGACAGTCTATGGCTACACCTTC. Translation gives CASSSQVTVYGYTF.

The chain has TRBV29-1 and TRBJ1-1, with 7 bases lining up with TRBD1. From germline, CDR1 is SQVTM and CDR2 ANQGSEA. The J segment lost 4 bases and the V segment lost 6 bases, leaving 5 bases of the junction unmatched. The CDR3 loop spans 12 amino acids. DNA for the CDR3: TGCAGCGTGTCGACAGGGTCCACTGAAGCTTTCTTT. Translation gives CSVSTGSTEAFF.

The chain has TRBV5-4 and TRBJ2-2, with TRBD1 matching 7 bases. The length of the CDR3 is 15 residues. V dropped 4 bases and J dropped 0; count of bases not matched to a gene: 3. Germline CDR1 is SGHNT and CDR2 is YYREEE (reference sequence). The DNA of the CDR3 is TGTGCCAGCAGCCGGACAGGATCGAACACCGGGGAGCTGTTTTTT. Protein product: CASSRTGSNTGELFF.

This chain links TRBV27 with TRBJ1-1; D is undetermined. CDR3 length equals 13 residues. V lost 8 bases and J 3 bases, leaving 13 bases between the germline ends. Germline CDR1 MNHEY, CDR2 SMNVEV (reference sequence). The CDR3 is CASSVTADTEAFF. CDR3 DNA: TGTGCCAGCTCTGTGACCGCGGACACTGAAGCTTTCTTT.

This chain connects TRBV2 to TRBJ1-2, with unresolved D. The V end lost 2 bases, the J end lost 0 bases, and 13 bases lay between the germline ends. This CDR3 spans 16 amino acids. Germline lookup yields CDR1 SNHLY and CDR2 FYNNEI. CDR3: CASSESNTRANYGYTF. CDR3 coding DNA: TGTGCCAGCAGTGAATCTAACACTAGAGCTAACTATGGCTACACCTTC.

The V gene is TRBV27, the J gene TRBJ2-7, with TRBD1 identical over 9 bases. Germline CDR1 MNHEY, CDR2 SMNVEV (reference sequence). CDR3 length equals 14 residues. Germline trimming cut 5 bases from V and 6 bases from J; bases unmatched to any gene: 8. The CDR3 sequence is CASSPRTGVLEQYF. CDR3 DNA: TGTGCCAGCAGTCCACGGACAGGGGTGCTCGAGCAGTACTTC.

This chain connects TRBV3-1 (or the pseudogene TRBV3-2) to TRBJ1-4, with D possibly TRBD1 on 5 matching bases. The CDR3 consists of 13 residues. The germline V and J ends were trimmed by 4 bases and 11 bases, with 14 bases remaining between them. Germline CDR1 reads LGHDT; CDR2 reads YNNKEL (reference sequence). CDR3 DNA sequence: TGTGCCAGCAGCCTCGGACACGGGGGGAAACTGTTTTTT. It specifies CASSLGHGGKLFF.

The chain combines TRBV27 with TRBJ2-7; TRBD1 matches at 9 bases. This CDR3 has 15 residues. The V gene's germline CDR1 is MNHEY and CDR2 SMNVEV (reference sequence). The V gene end was trimmed by 4 bases and the J gene end by 0 bases; junction bases not matched to a gene: 4. CDR3 sequence: CASSSGTGPSYEQYF. The CDR3 nucleotides are TGTGCCAGCAGTTCCGGGACAGGGCCCTCCTACGAGCAGTACTTC.

The chain carries TRBV7-2 and TRBJ1-2; 7 bases fit TRBD1. With V trimmed by 5 bases and J by 3 bases, 9 bases remained unmatched. The CDR3 has 15 residues. Germline lookup yields CDR1 SGHTA and CDR2 FQGNSA. In DNA, the CDR3 is TGTGCCAGCAGCCAGAACTCCGGGACAGACTATGGCTACACCTTC. It specifies CASSQNSGTDYGYTF.

The rearrangement joins TRBV11-2 to TRBJ2-7, with TRBD1 identical over 10 bases. The V gene's germline CDR1 is SGHAT and CDR2 FQNNGV. The CDR3 runs to 15 residues. V shed 5 bases and J 5 bases; nucleotides not matched to a gene: 9. CDR3 region: CASSRGQGVLNEQYF. The CDR3 DNA reads as TGTGCCAGCAGCCGCGGACAGGGGGTTTTGAACGAGCAGTACTTC.

The chain uses TRBV4-1 and TRBJ2-2; 11 bases are a match to TRBD2. This CDR3 spans 18 amino acids. Trimming at V came to 1 base and at J to 6 bases, leaving 10 bases not matched to a gene. The germline CDR1 and CDR2 sequences are MGHRA and YSYEKL. CDR3 bases: TGCGCCAGCAGCCAAGTCCCTCGGCTAGCGGGAGGCCCCGGGGAGCTGTTTTTT. This encodes CASSQVPRLAGGPGELFF.

The chain recombines TRBV7-6 with TRBJ1-5; the D is unclear. This CDR3 spans 15 amino acids. V was shortened by 5 bases and J by 0 bases, with 11 bases between the two germline ends. Germline V gene sequence: CDR1 SGHVS, CDR2 FNYEAQ. CDR3 region: CASSPADYSNQPQHF. The DNA for the CDR3 is TGTGCCAGCAGCCCAGCGGACTATAGCAATCAGCCCCAGCATTTT.

This clone was seen only once. This rearrangement joins TRBV29-1 to TRBJ1-3; D is possibly TRBD1 (5 bases). V was trimmed by 7 bases and J by 1 base, leaving 14 bases between them. CDR1 and CDR2 from the germline V gene are SQVTM and ANQGSEA. This CDR3 is built from 14 residues. The CDR3 nucleotides are TGCAGCGCCCGGGGGTCGGAATCTGGAAACACCATATATTTT. Its translation is CSARGSESGNTIYF.

This clone appeared a single time. The genes are TRBV24-1 and TRBJ2-1, with 8 bases aligning to TRBD2. The CDR3 is 13 residues long. With 7 bases clipped from V and 10 bases from J, the junction kept 8 bases outside the gene matches. Germline V gene data show CDR1 as KGHDR and CDR2 as SFDVKD. CDR3 in amino acids: CATRSPGGAEQFF. DNA for the CDR3: TGTGCCACCAGATCCCCGGGGGGGGCCGAGCAGTTCTTC.

The chain joins TRBV9 to TRBJ2-1; D is perhaps TRBD2 (5 bases). CDR1 is SGDLS, CDR2 YYNGEE, per germline. CDR3 length: 11 residues. Trimming took off 3 bases at V and 10 bases at J, with 8 bases between the two ends. CDR3: CASSGGGEQFF. DNA for the CDR3: TGTGCCAGCAGCGGAGGCGGGGAGCAGTTCTTC.

The chain joins TRBV29-1 to TRBJ1-2; TRBD1 is a possible D gene (6 bases). The germline gives CDR1 SQVTM, CDR2 ANQGSEA. The length of the CDR3 is 14 residues. The CDR3 DNA is TGCAGTGGGACGGAGGGGGGGCTGGACTATGGCTACACCTTC. As protein: CSGTEGGLDYGYTF.

This clone was detected once. The CDR3 region is CASSYGTGSGEKLFF. The CDR3 DNA is TGTGCCAGCAGTTACGGGACAGGTTCCGGTGAAAAACTGTTTTTT. V gene TRBV6-5 combines with J gene TRBJ1-4; 8 nucleotides line up with TRBD1. The length of the CDR3 is 15 residues. Germline values: CDR1 MNHEY, CDR2 SVGAGI. V trimming: 2 bases; J trimming: 7 bases; junction bases outside the gene matches: 6.